These 17 T cell receptor beta chains came from one sample sequenced in a study of T cells after yellow fever vaccination. TCRdb re-derived calls from the 5' RACE reads in MiXCR, one entry per CDR3 protein. The data contain about 32,000 distinct CDR3 sequences, around 6.7% of them singletons. The specimen was PBMCs, either bulk or a sorted T-cell subset (CD4+, CD8+, memory, or dextramer-sorted; not recorded which), collected on the day of the first yellow fever vaccination. These receptor sequences come from a young man who received the YFV17D yellow fever vaccine.

This clonotype appeared a few times. The chain carries TRBV19 and TRBJ2-1; D gene ambiguous. Trimming removed 4 bases from V and 5 bases from J, with 9 bases in between. Germline CDR1 LNHDA, CDR2 SQIVND (reference sequence). This CDR3 is built from 13 residues. The CDR3 DNA sequence: TGTGCCAGTAGTACCGGCAGGAACAATGAGCAGTTCTTC. As protein: CASSTGRNNEQFF.

As regards this clonotype: Given a much more abundant clone one base away, this may be a read error. The chain is built from TRBV11-2 and TRBJ1-2, with D unresolved. The CDR3 spans 13 residues. CDR1 SGHAT and CDR2 FQNNGV come from the germline V gene. The CDR3 loop reads CASSLVQNYGCTF. Written as DNA, the CDR3 is TGTGCCAGCAGCTTAGTCCAGAACTATGGCTGCACCTTC.

This clonotype was observed many times. This chain links TRBV5-1 with TRBJ1-1; D remains ambiguous. From germline, CDR1 is SGHRS and CDR2 YFSETQ. The CDR3 sequence is 13 residues long. V lost 7 bases, J lost 1 base, and 11 bases lay in between. The CDR3 is CASGVLRNTEAFF. In nucleotides, the CDR3 is TGCGCCAGCGGGGTGTTGCGGAACACTGAAGCTTTCTTT.

The DNA for the CDR3 is TGTGCCAGCAGTTTAATCGGGAGTGAGCAGTTCTTC. This codes for CASSLIGSEQFF. The chain joins TRBV27 to TRBJ2-1; maybe TRBD2 (6 bases). The CDR3 is 12 amino acids. V lost 2 bases and J 9 bases, leaving 8 bases between the germline ends. Per germline, CDR1 MNHEY and CDR2 SMNVEV (reference sequence).

The rearrangement joins TRBV2 to TRBJ1-4; TRBD1 agrees at 7 bases. There are 13 residues in the CDR3. The germline V gene has CDR1 SNHLY and CDR2 FYNNEI. Trimming at V came to 7 bases and at J to 6 bases, leaving 5 bases not matched to a gene. The CDR3 loop is CASKAGGDEKLFF. CDR3 DNA: TGTGCCAGCAAGGCAGGGGGGGATGAAAAACTGTTTTTT.

This clonotype was seen at least ten times. The rearrangement uses TRBV5-5 and TRBJ2-3; 7 bases align to TRBD1. V shed 10 bases, J shed 0 bases, and the junction held 2 bases outside the gene matches. The CDR3 spans 12 residues. The germline V gene encodes CDR1 SGHKS and CDR2 YYEKEE (reference sequence). The CDR3 sequence is CAGGQSTDTQYF. CDR3 nucleotides: TGTGCCGGGGGACAGAGCACAGATACGCAGTATTTT.

This clonotype was observed a few times. The chain links TRBV5-1 to TRBJ2-3; no definite D call. The CDR3 covers 16 residues. CDR1 and CDR2 (germline): SGHRS, YFSETQ. V lost 4 bases, J lost 0 bases, and 15 bases lay in between. As DNA, the CDR3 is TGCGCCAGCAGCGTTCGAGACCCACAAAGCACAGATACGCAGTATTTT. It specifies CASSVRDPQSTDTQYF.

This clonotype appeared many times. The chain joins TRBV7-9 to TRBJ2-5; TRBD1 matches 7 bases. Germline V gene sequence: CDR1 SEHNR, CDR2 FQNEAQ (reference sequence). This CDR3 region has 17 residues. The junction had 12 bases not matched to a gene; V was cut back by 5 bases and J by 0 bases. The CDR3, as DNA: TGTGCCAGCAGCACCCCCATCCAGACAGGGTACCAAGAGACCCAGTACTTC. This translates into CASSTPIQTGYQETQYF.

This clonotype has a count of ten or more. The chain combines TRBV11-2 with TRBJ1-2; D remains ambiguous. CDR1 and CDR2 (germline): SGHAT, FQNNGV. This CDR3 is built from 15 residues. V lost 1 base, J lost 9 bases, and 18 bases lay in between. This chain's CDR3 is CASSLGRSVLARYTF. CDR3 in DNA: TGTGCCAGCAGCTTAGGGCGGTCAGTACTAGCCCGCTACACCTTC.

This clonotype was seen only a few times. The chain combines TRBV20-1 with TRBJ1-3; 10 positions match TRBD1. With V trimmed by 3 bases and J by 2 bases, 4 bases remained unmatched. The CDR3 totals 15 residues. CDR1 is DFQATT, CDR2 SNEGSKA, per germline (reference sequence). CDR3 amino acids: CSARAGTGAGNTIYF. The CDR3 coding sequence is TGCAGTGCTAGGGCCGGGACAGGGGCTGGAAACACCATATATTTT.

Ten or more counts support this clonotype. V gene TRBV24-1 combines with J gene TRBJ2-3, with 11 bases lining up with TRBD2. Germline CDR1 KGHDR, CDR2 SFDVKD. The V and J ends lost 4 bases and 4 bases, in that order; junction bases with no gene match: 6. CDR3 size: 16 residues. CDR3 nucleotides: TGTGCCACCAGTGACATTAGCGGGGGGGCCCCAGATACGCAGTATTTT. Its protein is CATSDISGGAPDTQYF.

This clonotype was found many times. The gene calls are TRBV2 and TRBJ1-5; no clear D. CDR3 size: 14 residues. CDR1 is SNHLY, CDR2 FYNNEI, per germline. The V and J ends lost 3 bases and 1 base respectively, with 7 bases between them. The CDR3 bases are TGTGCCAGCAGTGAGATTCGAAGCAATCAGCCCCAGCATTTT. This sequence encodes CASSEIRSNQPQHF.

V is TRBV6-4 and J is TRBJ1-1; no firm D call. V lost 6 bases to trimming and J lost 1 base, with 9 bases between them. The CDR3 is 13 residues long. The germline V gene has CDR1 MRHNA and CDR2 SNTAGT. CDR3 in DNA: TGTGCCAGCAGGAGATACCAGAACACTGAAGCTTTCTTT. Translated: CASRRYQNTEAFF.

This clonotype showed up many times. The chain carries TRBV7-8 and TRBJ1-2; the match to TRBD1 covers 11 bases. CDR3 length: 15 amino acids. The trim removed 1 base at V and 4 bases at J, leaving 2 bases unmatched. Looked up from germline, CDR1 is SGHVS and CDR2 is FQNEAQ. Here the CDR3 reads CASSLGDRGTYGYTF. CDR3 nucleotide sequence: TGTGCCAGCAGCTTAGGGGACAGGGGGACCTATGGCTACACCTTC.

This clonotype has ten or more counts. The chain joins TRBV5-6 to TRBJ2-3; 8 bases line up with TRBD1. The CDR3 covers 17 residues. Germline V gene sequence: CDR1 SGHDT, CDR2 YYEEEE. V was pared by 1 base and J by 4 bases, with 11 bases of the junction left unmatched. This chain's CDR3 is CASSLYARGLYADTQYF. CDR3 sequence (DNA): TGTGCCAGCAGCTTGTATGCCAGGGGGCTGTACGCAGATACGCAGTATTTT.

There are a few counts of this clonotype. The rearrangement links TRBV5-1 to TRBJ1-2; maybe TRBD1 (5 bases). The length of the CDR3 is 16 residues. Trimming took off 9 bases at V and 8 bases at J, with 29 bases between the two ends. Germline V CDR1 and CDR2: SGHRS, YFSETQ. The CDR3 here is CATKQEEKGETEGYTF. The DNA of the CDR3 is TGCGCCACCAAGCAGGAGGAGAAAGGGGAAACGGAAGGCTACACCTTC.

This clonotype was recorded many times. The chain has TRBV20-1 and TRBJ1-1, with D unclear. Trimming removed 4 bases from V and 5 bases from J, with 14 bases in between. CDR1 and CDR2 from the germline V gene are DFQATT and SNEGSKA (reference sequence). The CDR3 is 13 amino acids. This CDR3 reads CSATRPEVTEAFF. The CDR3 DNA sequence: TGCAGTGCTACCCGCCCGGAGGTGACTGAAGCTTTCTTT.